This passage covers 30 T cell receptor beta chains from one sample sequenced in a study of technical replicates of blood from a handful of donors. Repertoires were generated with immunoSEQ multiplex PCR, while TCRdb's copy carries only in-frame clones and drops some. Among some 48,000 clones listed, 80% to 95% were seen once. Source material: PBMCs. Receptor source: a human donor in good health. Some clones in this sample may be carry-over from other donors' samples.

This rearrangement joins TRBV4-1 to TRBJ2-1; D uncertain. Germline V gene sequence: CDR1 MGHRA, CDR2 YSYEKL. Trimming removed 1 base from V and 7 bases from J, with 11 bases in between. CDR3 length: 14 amino acids. The CDR3 reads CASSQGIGVNEQFF. The CDR3 nucleotides are TGCGCCAGCAGCCAAGGGATTGGAGTTAATGAGCAGTTCTTC.

This chain links TRBV7-2 with TRBJ1-2; tentative D call: TRBD1 (5 bases). Germline assignment: CDR1 SGHTA and CDR2 FQGNSA. V was shortened by 6 bases and J by 5 bases, with 10 bases between the two germline ends. This CDR3 spans 12 amino acids. CDR3 loop: CASSTGVYGYTF. The CDR3 coding sequence is TGTGCCAGCAGTACAGGTGTTTATGGCTACACCTTC. Variable domain in full (rest from reference TRBV7-2 and TRBJ1-2): GAGVSQSPSNKVTEKGKDVELRCDPISGHTALYWYRQSLGQGLEFLIYFQGNSAPDKSGLPSDRFSAERTGGSVSTLTIQRTQQEDSAVYLCASSTGVYGYTFGSGTRLTVV.

This chain links TRBV30 with TRBJ2-7; perhaps TRBD1 as D (6 bases). CDR3 length equals 13 residues. V lost 3 bases and J 2 bases, leaving 11 bases between the germline ends. Germline loops: CDR1 GTSNPN, CDR2 SVGIG (reference sequence). The CDR3: CAWSATGTYEQYF. CDR3 nucleotide sequence: TGTGCCTGGAGCGCGACAGGCACCTACGAGCAGTACTTC.

The chain joins TRBV7-7 to TRBJ2-3, with 7 positions matching TRBD2. The CDR3 is made up of 14 amino acids. J lost 5 bases, V lost 5 bases, and 7 bases had no gene match. Germline CDR1 SSHAT, CDR2 FNYEAQ (reference sequence). CDR3 sequence reads: CASSPGGVGDTQYF. The CDR3 DNA follows: TGTGCCAGCAGCCCGGGGGGAGTAGGAGATACGCAGTATTTT.

V is TRBV7-2 and J is TRBJ1-2, with unresolved D. In germline, CDR1 is SGHTA, CDR2 FQGNSA. With 3 bases removed from V and 4 bases from J, the gap between germline ends came to 15 bases. CDR3 length equals 15 residues. CDR3 nucleotide sequence: TGTGCCAGCAGCTTCTATGCCGCGTCGAGCTATGGCTACACCTTC. Its protein product is CASSFYAASSYGYTF.

The V call is TRBV11-2, the J call TRBJ2-7; 7 bases fit TRBD2. From germline, CDR1 is SGHAT and CDR2 FQNNGV. The CDR3 totals 17 residues. V dropped 8 bases and J dropped 3; count of bases not matched to a gene: 19. The CDR3 DNA sequence: TGTGCCAGCGCCCTTTCCGGGCTCGGGGGGAGACTCTACGAGCAGTACTTC. Translating it yields CASALSGLGGRLYEQYF. The full variable domain, in which reference TRBV11-2 and TRBJ2-7 provide the parts outside the CDR3, is EAGVAQSPRYKIIEKRQSVAFWCNPISGHATLYWYQQILGQGPKLLIQFQNNGVVDDSQLPKDRFSAERLKGVDSTLKIQPAKLEDSAVYLCASALSGLGGRLYEQYFGPGTRLTVT.

In DNA, the CDR3 is TGTGCCAGCAGCTTAGAATCGTTTGACATTCAGTACTTC. Residues: CASSLESFDIQYF. The V and J genes are TRBV7-9 and TRBJ2-4; D gene ambiguous. The CDR3 is 13 residues long. Germline V gene lookup returns CDR1 SEHNR and CDR2 FQNEAQ (reference sequence). Deletions cut 1 base from V and 8 bases from J, with 9 bases between.

The count of this clone is one. V is TRBV5-6 and J is TRBJ2-7; 9 bases match TRBD1. The V gene end was trimmed by 3 bases and the J gene end by 6 bases; junction bases not matched to a gene: 13. CDR3 length: 16 residues. The germline V gene encodes CDR1 SGHDT and CDR2 YYEEEE. CDR3 in amino acids: CASSSLPGTGLSEQYF. CDR3 DNA sequence: TGTGCCAGCAGCTCCCTTCCGGGGACAGGGCTTTCCGAGCAGTACTTC.

This chain connects TRBV6-5 to TRBJ2-7; D is possibly TRBD2 (6 bases). The V end was cut by 2 bases, the J end by 3 bases, with 11 bases between. This CDR3 comprises 14 residues. Germline CDR1 reads MNHEY; CDR2 reads SVGAGI. The CDR3 reads CASSYRDGGYEQYF. The CDR3 DNA reads TGTGCCAGCAGTTACCGGGACGGGGGCTACGAGCAGTACTTC.

This CDR3 reads CASSHRPQRGIHEQYF. The CDR3 nucleotides are TGCGCCAGCAGCCATCGCCCCCAGCGGGGGATCCACGAGCAGTACTTC. V usage is TRBV4-3 and J usage is TRBJ2-7; TRBD2 matches at 8 bases. V shed 3 bases, J shed 5 bases, and the junction held 12 bases outside the gene matches. CDR3 length: 16 residues. Germline V CDR1 and CDR2: LGHNA, YSLEER.

The CDR3 DNA reads TGTGCTAGTGGAATTCAGACTAGCGCGTTCACAGATACGCAGTATTTT. Protein product: CASGIQTSAFTDTQYF. The rearrangement links TRBV12-5 to TRBJ2-3; the match to TRBD2 covers 8 bases. The V segment lost 6 bases and the J segment 2 bases; nucleotides outside the gene matches: 10. The CDR3 runs to 16 residues. CDR1 is LGHNT and CDR2 is FRNRAP in the germline V gene. Combining the CDR3 with reference TRBV12-5 and TRBJ2-3 gives the whole variable domain DARVTQTPRHKVTEMGQEVTMRCQPILGHNTVFWYRQTMMQGLELLAYFRNRAPLDDSGMPKDRFSAEMPDATLATLKIQPSEPRDSAVYFCASGIQTSAFTDTQYFGPGTRLTVL.

V and J are TRBV30 and TRBJ1-1; a weak D match, TRBD1 (5 bases). CDR1 GTSNPN and CDR2 SVGIG come from the germline V gene (reference sequence). Deletions cut 4 bases from V and 1 base from J, with 10 bases between. This CDR3 spans 13 amino acids. CDR3 protein: CAWNQGKNTEAFF. In DNA, the CDR3 is TGTGCCTGGAATCAGGGTAAGAACACTGAAGCTTTCTTT.

This sequence joins TRBV30 and TRBJ2-2; TRBD2 matches 7 bases. Trimming removed 2 bases from V and 5 bases from J; junction bases left unmatched: 11. Germline loops: CDR1 GTSNPN, CDR2 SVGIG (reference sequence). The CDR3 has 16 residues. DNA of the CDR3: TGTGCCTGGAGTCCACTAGCGACTCTCGGGACCGGGGAGCTGTTTTTT. Protein: CAWSPLATLGTGELFF.

The V and J genes are TRBV7-6 and TRBJ2-1, with 8 bases fitting TRBD2. Germline assignment: CDR1 SGHVS and CDR2 FNYEAQ. With 4 bases clipped from V and 8 bases from J, the junction kept 10 bases outside the gene matches. This CDR3 comprises 15 residues. The chain's CDR3 is CASSWTGTRSDEQFF. CDR3 nucleotides: TGTGCCAGCAGCTGGACCGGGACTAGGTCGGATGAGCAGTTCTTC.

The V call is TRBV5-1, the J call TRBJ2-6; 8 bases agree with TRBD2. The CDR3 spans 17 residues. Germline CDR1 is SGHRS and CDR2 is YFSETQ. Trimming took 6 bases from V and 4 from J; bases not matched to a gene: 12. CDR3 sequence: CASTHPGRGIGANVLTF. DNA for the CDR3: TGCGCCAGCACCCACCCCGGGAGGGGTATAGGGGCCAACGTCCTGACTTTC.

This clone was found once. This rearrangement joins TRBV7-8 to TRBJ1-2; D remains unclear. The CDR3 loop spans 14 amino acids. The germline V and J ends were trimmed by 0 bases and 7 bases, with 12 bases remaining between them. CDR1 and CDR2 from the germline V gene are SGHVS and FQNEAQ. CDR3 in DNA: TGTGCCAGCAGCTTAGCGATGGCAGGCCGTGGCTACACCTTC. It codes for CASSLAMAGRGYTF.

The chain joins TRBV10-3 to TRBJ1-2; 8 nucleotides align to TRBD1. CDR3 size: 15 residues. Germline V gene lookup returns CDR1 ENHRY and CDR2 SYGVKD. Trimming at V came to 0 bases and at J to 8 bases, leaving 8 bases not matched to a gene. CDR3 in DNA: TGTGCCATCAGTGAGTCCGGGACAGGAGGCGAGGGCTACACCTTC. It yields the protein CAISESGTGGEGYTF.

The V and J genes are TRBV27 and TRBJ1-1; weak D call: TRBD1 (5 bases). With 5 bases removed from V and 4 bases from J, the gap between germline ends came to 14 bases. This CDR3 comprises 14 residues. CDR1 is MNHEY, CDR2 SMNVEV, per germline (reference sequence). Here the CDR3 reads CASSSPGVSTEAFF. Written as DNA, the CDR3 is TGTGCCAGCAGTAGCCCGGGGGTAAGCACTGAAGCTTTCTTT.

This chain links TRBV15 with TRBJ2-3, with 7 nucleotides matching TRBD2. This CDR3 is 14 amino acids long. With V trimmed by 4 bases and J by 0 bases, 1 base remained unmatched. Per germline, CDR1 LNHNV and CDR2 YYDKDF (reference sequence). CDR3 loop: CATSKRGSTDTQYF. The DNA of the CDR3 is TGTGCCACCAGCAAGCGGGGTAGCACAGATACGCAGTATTTT.

This rearrangement joins TRBV27 to TRBJ2-7, with D perhaps TRBD2 (5 bases). The CDR3 consists of 15 residues. CDR1 MNHEY and CDR2 SMNVEV come from the germline V gene (reference sequence). V was pared by 6 bases and J by 2 bases, with 17 bases between. The CDR3, as DNA: TGTGCCAGCAGCCCAACAGTGGACGGGACCTACGAGCAGTACTTC. Its protein product is CASSPTVDGTYEQYF.

This clone is a singleton in its sample. J is TRBJ1-4 and V is TRBV7-9, with D possibly TRBD1 on 6 matching bases. The CDR3 contains 14 residues. Germline V gene lookup returns CDR1 SEHNR and CDR2 FQNEAQ (reference sequence). Trimming removed 4 bases from V and 7 bases from J, with 13 bases in between. The chain's CDR3 is CASSSTGLGEKLFF. The CDR3 DNA follows: TGTGCCAGCAGCTCTACAGGGCTCGGTGAAAAACTGTTTTTT. The whole variable domain, remainder taken from reference TRBV7-9 and TRBJ1-4, is DTGVSQNPRHKITKRGQNVTFRCDPISEHNRLYWYRQTLGQGPEFLTYFQNEAQLEKSRLLSDRFSAERPKGSFSTLEIQRTEQGDSAMYLCASSSTGLGEKLFFGSGTQLSVL.

J is TRBJ1-3 and V is TRBV11-2, with TRBD1 matching over 8 bases. Germline CDR1 SGHAT, CDR2 FQNNGV. This CDR3 is built from 14 residues. The trim removed 3 bases at V and 3 bases at J, leaving 1 base unmatched. The CDR3 region is CASSFTGGGNTIYF. The CDR3 DNA reads as TGTGCCAGCAGCTTTACAGGGGGTGGAAACACCATATATTTT.

The chain links TRBV6-4 to TRBJ1-2, with 10 bases aligning to TRBD1. Germline V gives CDR1 MRHNA, CDR2 SNTAGT. This CDR3 region has 16 residues. Germline trimming cut 0 bases from V and 4 bases from J; bases unmatched to any gene: 5. CDR3 sequence: CASSDSKGQGVYGYTF. The CDR3 DNA follows: TGTGCCAGCAGTGACTCGAAAGGACAGGGGGTCTATGGCTACACCTTC.

The chain joins TRBV7-9 to TRBJ2-3, with D possibly being TRBD1 (7 bases). The CDR3 consists of 15 residues. The germline V gene has CDR1 SEHNR and CDR2 FQNEAQ (reference sequence). V was cut by 2 bases and J by 6 bases, with 15 bases left in between. In DNA form, the CDR3 reads TGTGCCAGCAGCTTAATGACAGGGCTAGCGGATACGCAGTATTTT. It specifies CASSLMTGLADTQYF.

The rearrangement uses TRBV7-3 and TRBJ2-3, with unresolved D. This CDR3 spans 13 amino acids. Germline-derived CDR1 and CDR2 are SGHTA and FQGTGA. Trimming took 2 bases from V and 2 from J, leaving 5 bases between them. This CDR3 is CASSLSHTDTQYF. The CDR3 DNA follows: TGTGCCAGCAGCTTATCCCACACAGATACGCAGTATTTT.

The chain has TRBV25-1 and TRBJ2-2, with unresolved D. CDR3 length equals 15 residues. Germline V gene data show CDR1 as MGHDK and CDR2 as SYGVNS. V lost 1 base and J 0 bases, leaving 6 bases between the germline ends. CDR3 amino acids: CASSESTANTGELFF. In nucleotides, the CDR3 is TGTGCCAGCAGTGAATCTACGGCGAACACCGGGGAGCTGTTTTTT.

V gene TRBV29-1 combines with J gene TRBJ1-2; TRBD1 aligns across 9 bases. Trimming at V came to 4 bases and at J to 5 bases, leaving 5 bases not matched to a gene. Germline V gene lookup returns CDR1 SQVTM and CDR2 ANQGSEA. This CDR3 region has 13 residues. The CDR3 protein is CSVGGTGNYGYTF. For the CDR3, the DNA is TGCAGCGTTGGAGGGACAGGGAATTATGGCTACACCTTC.

CDR3 DNA: TGTGCCAGCAGTACCCAGAGGGGGCTGGGCACTGAAGCTTTCTTT. Protein product: CASSTQRGLGTEAFF. This chain connects TRBV6-6 to TRBJ1-1, with 7 positions matching TRBD1. Germline CDR1 reads MNHNY; CDR2 reads SVGAGI (reference sequence). The CDR3 covers 15 residues. V was pared by 5 bases and J by 4 bases, with 10 bases of the junction left unmatched.

The chain carries TRBV4-2 and TRBJ2-1, with 11 bases that match TRBD1. V lost 4 bases, J lost 6 bases, and 8 bases stayed unmatched. The CDR3 extends over 16 amino acids. Germline CDR1 and CDR2: LGHNA and YNFKEQ. The CDR3 region has the DNA TGTGCCAGCAGCCGATTCGGACAGGGGGCGAGCAATGAGCAGTTCTTC. This sequence encodes CASSRFGQGASNEQFF.

This clone was recorded many times. J is TRBJ2-1 and V is TRBV27, with D possibly being TRBD2 (5 bases). This CDR3 contains 16 residues. Germline V gene data show CDR1 as MNHEY and CDR2 as SMNVEV (reference sequence). V dropped 1 base and J dropped 0 bases, with 10 bases sitting between them. CDR3 sequence reads: CASSLFPGSSYNEQFF. CDR3 bases: TGTGCCAGCAGTTTATTCCCGGGAAGCTCCTACAATGAGCAGTTCTTC.